This TCR beta chain was found in a study of PD-L1 blockade in urothelial cancer. About the research overall: The median number of T cells present in blood samples was around 150,000.

Per the germline V gene, CDR1 is SEHNR and CDR2 is FQNEAQ (reference sequence). The CDR3 is made up of 14 amino acids. Trimming removed 1 base from V and 6 bases from J, with 10 bases in between. The protocol was immunoSEQ multiplex PCR, while the TCRdb copy is restricted to in-frame clones and leaves out a portion. The table has about 30,000 clones, 65% to 90% seen once. The rearrangement joins TRBV7-9 to TRBJ2-1; the D is unclear. The receptor comes from a man in his forties or fifties with urothelial cancer. The sequencing used PBMCs, collected around atezolizumab (anti-PD-L1) treatment. CDR3 protein: CASSLVTGGNEQFF. The CDR3 nucleotides read TGTGCCAGCAGCTTAGTAACCGGCGGCAATGAGCAGTTCTTC.